This TCR beta chain was captured in a study of blood T cell repertoires in COVID-19. In the study overall: Sources were T cells, B-cell-depleted T cells, or PBMCs; the material itself was cDNA or gDNA.

Repertoires were generated with immunoSEQ multiplex PCR, while TCRdb's copy carries only in-frame clones and drops some. The sample shows some 260,000 clones, 82% of them seen only once. The germline V and J ends were trimmed by 3 bases and 5 bases, with 11 bases remaining between them. Germline values: CDR1 LNHDA, CDR2 SQIVND (reference sequence). This CDR3 is built from 14 residues. Sequenced sample: peripheral blood. V is TRBV19 and J is TRBJ1-5; a possible D gene is TRBD1 (6 bases). The receptor comes from a woman aged 18-29 years with acute or convalescent COVID-19. In nucleotides, the CDR3 is TGTGCCAGTAGTATTTTTGGGGGCGATCAGCCCCAGCATTTT. It specifies CASSIFGGDQPQHF.